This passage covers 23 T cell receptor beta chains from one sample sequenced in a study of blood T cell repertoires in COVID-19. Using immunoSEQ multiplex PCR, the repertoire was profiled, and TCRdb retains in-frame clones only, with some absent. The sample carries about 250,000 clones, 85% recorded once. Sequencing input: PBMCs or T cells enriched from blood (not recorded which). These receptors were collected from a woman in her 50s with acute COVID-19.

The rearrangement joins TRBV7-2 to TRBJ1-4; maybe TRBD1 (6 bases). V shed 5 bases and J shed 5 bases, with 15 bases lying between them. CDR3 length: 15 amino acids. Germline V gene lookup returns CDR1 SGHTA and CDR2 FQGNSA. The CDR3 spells CASSPRQGQNEKLFF. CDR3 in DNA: TGTGCCAGCAGCCCTCGGCAGGGGCAGAATGAAAAACTGTTTTTT.

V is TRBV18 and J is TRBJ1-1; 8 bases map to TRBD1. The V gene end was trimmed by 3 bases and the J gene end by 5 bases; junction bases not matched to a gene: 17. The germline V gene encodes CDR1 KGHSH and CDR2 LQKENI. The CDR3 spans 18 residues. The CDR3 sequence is CASSPVLAGGAMRTEAFF. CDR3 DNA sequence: TGTGCCAGCTCACCGGTCCTTGCAGGGGGCGCTATGAGGACTGAAGCTTTCTTT.

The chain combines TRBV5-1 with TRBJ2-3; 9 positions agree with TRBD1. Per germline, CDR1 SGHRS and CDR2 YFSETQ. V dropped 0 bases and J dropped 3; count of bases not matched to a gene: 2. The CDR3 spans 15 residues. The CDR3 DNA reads TGCGCCAGCAGCTTGGGGGACAGGGAAACAGATACGCAGTATTTT. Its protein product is CASSLGDRETDTQYF.

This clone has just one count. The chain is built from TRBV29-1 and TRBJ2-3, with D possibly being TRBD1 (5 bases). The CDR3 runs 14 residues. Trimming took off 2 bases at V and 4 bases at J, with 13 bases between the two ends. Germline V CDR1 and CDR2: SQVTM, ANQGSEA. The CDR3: CSVERGVFADTQYF. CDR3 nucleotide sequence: TGCAGCGTTGAAAGGGGTGTATTCGCAGATACGCAGTATTTT.

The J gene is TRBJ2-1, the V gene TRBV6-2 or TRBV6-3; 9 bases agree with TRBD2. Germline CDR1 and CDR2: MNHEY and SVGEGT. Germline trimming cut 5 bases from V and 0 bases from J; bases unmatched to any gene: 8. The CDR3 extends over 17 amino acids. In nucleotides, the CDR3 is TGTGCCAGCAGTCCGGAGGGAGCGGGGGGCTCCTACAATGAGCAGTTCTTC. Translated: CASSPEGAGGSYNEQFF.

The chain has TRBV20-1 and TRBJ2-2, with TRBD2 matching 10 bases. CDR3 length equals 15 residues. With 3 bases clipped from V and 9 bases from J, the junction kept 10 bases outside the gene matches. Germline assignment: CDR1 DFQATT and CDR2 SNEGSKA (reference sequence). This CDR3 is CSASSGGLVSRELFF. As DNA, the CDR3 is TGCAGTGCTAGTAGCGGGGGGCTGGTAAGCCGGGAGCTGTTTTTT.

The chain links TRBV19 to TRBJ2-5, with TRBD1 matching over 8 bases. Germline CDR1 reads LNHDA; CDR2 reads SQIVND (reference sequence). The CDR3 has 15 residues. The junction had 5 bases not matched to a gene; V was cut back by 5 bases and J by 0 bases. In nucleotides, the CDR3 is TGTGCCAGTAGTCCCCGGACAGGGTACCAAGAGACCCAGTACTTC. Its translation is CASSPRTGYQETQYF.

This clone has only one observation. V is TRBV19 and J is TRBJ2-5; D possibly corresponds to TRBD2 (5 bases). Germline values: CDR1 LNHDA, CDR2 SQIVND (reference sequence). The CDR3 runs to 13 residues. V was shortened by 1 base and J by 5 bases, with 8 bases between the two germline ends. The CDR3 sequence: CASSIVGGETQYF. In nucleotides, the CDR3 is TGTGCCAGTAGTATAGTCGGCGGGGAGACCCAGTACTTC.

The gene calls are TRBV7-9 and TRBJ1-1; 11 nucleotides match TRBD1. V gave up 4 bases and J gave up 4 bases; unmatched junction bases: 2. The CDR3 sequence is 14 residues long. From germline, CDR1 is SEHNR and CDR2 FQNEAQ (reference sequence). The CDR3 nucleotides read TGTGCCAGCAGCTGGACAGGGGGCGTCACTGAAGCTTTCTTT. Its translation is CASSWTGGVTEAFF.

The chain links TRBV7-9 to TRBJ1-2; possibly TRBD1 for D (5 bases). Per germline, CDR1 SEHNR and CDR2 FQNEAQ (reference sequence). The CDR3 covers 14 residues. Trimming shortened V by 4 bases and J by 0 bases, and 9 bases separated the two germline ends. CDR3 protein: CASSSGHSNYGYTF. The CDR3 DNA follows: TGTGCCAGCAGCTCAGGACATTCTAACTATGGCTACACCTTC.

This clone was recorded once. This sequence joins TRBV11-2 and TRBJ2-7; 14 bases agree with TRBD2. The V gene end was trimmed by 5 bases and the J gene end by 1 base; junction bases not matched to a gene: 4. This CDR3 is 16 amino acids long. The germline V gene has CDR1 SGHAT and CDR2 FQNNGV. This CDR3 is CASSARTSGGSYEQYF. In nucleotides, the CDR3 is TGTGCCAGCAGCGCCCGGACTAGCGGGGGGTCCTACGAGCAGTACTTC.

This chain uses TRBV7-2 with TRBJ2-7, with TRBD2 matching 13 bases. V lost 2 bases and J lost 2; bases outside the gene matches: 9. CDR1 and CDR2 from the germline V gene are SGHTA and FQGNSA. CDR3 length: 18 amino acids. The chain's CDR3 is CASSLRPGLAGSAYEQYF. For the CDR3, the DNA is TGTGCCAGCAGCTTAAGGCCGGGACTAGCGGGGTCCGCCTACGAGCAGTACTTC.

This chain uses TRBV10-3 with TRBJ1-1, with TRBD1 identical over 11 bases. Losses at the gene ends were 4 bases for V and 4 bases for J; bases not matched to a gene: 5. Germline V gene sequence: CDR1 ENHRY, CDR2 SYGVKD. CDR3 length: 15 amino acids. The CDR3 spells CAISGRDRGITEAFF. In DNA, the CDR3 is TGTGCCATCAGTGGGAGGGACAGGGGGATCACTGAAGCTTTCTTT.

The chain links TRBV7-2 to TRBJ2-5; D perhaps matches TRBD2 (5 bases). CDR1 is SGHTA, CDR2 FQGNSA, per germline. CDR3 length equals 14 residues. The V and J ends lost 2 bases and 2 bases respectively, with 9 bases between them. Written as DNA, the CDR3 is TGTGCCAGCAGCTTAAGGACTTTTCAAGAGACCCAGTACTTC. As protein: CASSLRTFQETQYF.

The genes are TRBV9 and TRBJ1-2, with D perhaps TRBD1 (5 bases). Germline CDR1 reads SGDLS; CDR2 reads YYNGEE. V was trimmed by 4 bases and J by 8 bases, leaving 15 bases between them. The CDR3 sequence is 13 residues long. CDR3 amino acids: CASSRAGSPGYTF. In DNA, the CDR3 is TGTGCCAGCAGCCGCGCAGGGTCCCCAGGCTACACCTTC. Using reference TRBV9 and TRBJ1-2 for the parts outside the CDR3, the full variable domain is DSGVTQTPKHLITATGQRVTLRCSPRSGDLSVYWYQQSLDQGLQFLIQYYNGEERAKGNILERFSAQQFPDLHSELNLSSLELGDSALYFCASSRAGSPGYTFGSGTRLTVV.

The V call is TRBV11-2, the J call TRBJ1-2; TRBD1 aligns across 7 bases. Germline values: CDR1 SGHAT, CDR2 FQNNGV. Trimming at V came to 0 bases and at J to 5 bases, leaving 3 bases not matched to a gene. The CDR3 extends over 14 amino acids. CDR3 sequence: CASSLEGRGYGYTF. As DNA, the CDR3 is TGTGCCAGCAGCTTAGAGGGCAGGGGGTATGGCTACACCTTC. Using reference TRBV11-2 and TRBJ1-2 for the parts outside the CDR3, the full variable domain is EAGVAQSPRYKIIEKRQSVAFWCNPISGHATLYWYQQILGQGPKLLIQFQNNGVVDDSQLPKDRFSAERLKGVDSTLKIQPAKLEDSAVYLCASSLEGRGYGYTFGSGTRLTVV.

The CDR3 nucleotides read TGTGCCAGCAGTTTAAACGGTGAAGCTTTCTTT. It is translated as CASSLNGEAFF. The chain couples TRBV12-3 or TRBV12-4 to TRBJ1-1; D is uncertain. CDR3 length: 11 amino acids. V gave up 2 bases and J gave up 7 bases, with 5 bases separating them.

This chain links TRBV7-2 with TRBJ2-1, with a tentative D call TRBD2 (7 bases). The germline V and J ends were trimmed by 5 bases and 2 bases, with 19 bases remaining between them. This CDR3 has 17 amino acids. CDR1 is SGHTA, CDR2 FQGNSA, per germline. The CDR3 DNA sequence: TGTGCCAGCAGCCCCTCGGGGAGGCGGGGGCCCTACAATGAGCAGTTCTTC. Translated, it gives CASSPSGRRGPYNEQFF.

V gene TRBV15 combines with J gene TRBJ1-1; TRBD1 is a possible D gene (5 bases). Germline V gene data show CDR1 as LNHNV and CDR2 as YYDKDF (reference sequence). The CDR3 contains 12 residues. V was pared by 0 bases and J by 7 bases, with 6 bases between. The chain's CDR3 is CATSRDTGEAFF. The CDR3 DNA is TGTGCCACCAGCAGAGATACAGGTGAAGCTTTCTTT.

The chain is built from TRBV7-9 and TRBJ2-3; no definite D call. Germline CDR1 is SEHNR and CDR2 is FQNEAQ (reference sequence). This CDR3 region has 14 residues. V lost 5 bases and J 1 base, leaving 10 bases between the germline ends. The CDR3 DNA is TGTGCCAGCAGCCTTCGGGTAGGCACAGATACGCAGTATTTT. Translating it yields CASSLRVGTDTQYF.

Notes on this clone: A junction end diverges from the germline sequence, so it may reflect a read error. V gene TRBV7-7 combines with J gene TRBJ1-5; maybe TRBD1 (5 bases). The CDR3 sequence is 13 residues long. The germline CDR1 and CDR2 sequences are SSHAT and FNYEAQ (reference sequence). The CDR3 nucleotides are TGTGCTAGCAGTCAGGGCACGGATCAGCCCCAGCATTTT. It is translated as CASSQGTDQPQHF.

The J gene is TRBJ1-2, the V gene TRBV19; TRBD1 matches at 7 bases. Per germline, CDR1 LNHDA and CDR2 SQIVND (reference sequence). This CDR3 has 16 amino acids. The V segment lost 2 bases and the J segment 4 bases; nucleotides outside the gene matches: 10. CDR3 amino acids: CASSIWSQGNFYGYTF. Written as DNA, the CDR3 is TGTGCCAGTAGTATATGGTCACAGGGGAATTTCTATGGCTACACCTTC.

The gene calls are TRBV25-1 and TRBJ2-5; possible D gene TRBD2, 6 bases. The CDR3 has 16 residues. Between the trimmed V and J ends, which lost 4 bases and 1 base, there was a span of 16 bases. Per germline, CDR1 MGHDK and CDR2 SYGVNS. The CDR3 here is CASSVLSGGAQETQYF. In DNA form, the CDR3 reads TGTGCCAGCAGTGTCCTGAGCGGCGGGGCCCAAGAGACCCAGTACTTC.